This record covers a single T cell receptor beta chain. The antigen is undetermined. Germline V gene sequence: CDR1 MDHEN, CDR2 SYDVKM. V dropped 6 bases and J dropped 4; count of bases not matched to a gene: 17. The CDR3 totals 17 residues. The data belong to a study of B cell selection in AIRE deficiency. Original methodology: Conventional T cell pools: 90,000 to 120,000 distinct patient, fewer than 1.5x10^5 donor TCRbeta sequences. Here immunoSEQ multiplex PCR was the method, and the copy in TCRdb shows in-frame clones only, minus some. V and J calls plus clone size are reproduced from that table; the DNA served to infer D and trimming. The data hold tens of thousands of clones, with 95% to 98% observed a single time. Study observations and caveats: Tconv and Treg cells from AIRE-deficient patients resembled healthy donors in TCRBV usage, CDR3 length and diversity.

Conventional CD4 T cells were sorted as CD4+CD127+ cells. V gene TRBV28 combines with J gene TRBJ2-7; 8 nucleotides agree with TRBD2. Sequences were obtained from conventional CD4+ T cells sorted from PBMCs. The receptor comes from a human donor with AIRE deficiency. CDR3: CASRAWFIAGTKYEQYF. CDR3 sequence (DNA): TGTGCCAGCAGGGCTTGGTTTATAGCGGGAACCAAGTACGAGCAGTACTTC.